This T cell receptor (beta chain) is drawn from a study of blood T cells in healthy people across ages. A few counts support this clonotype. Between the trimmed V and J ends, which lost 3 bases and 5 bases, there was a span of 11 bases. The CDR3 sequence is 14 residues long. From germline, CDR1 is MNHEY and CDR2 SMNVEV (reference sequence). Sample-barcoded 5' priming and a J-beta primer mix drove a second PCR of roughly 7 to 11 cycles. From the 5' RACE reads, TCRdb called clonotypes with MiXCR, one entry per CDR3 protein. The sample carries about 1.5 million distinct CDR3 sequences, less than 45% recorded once.

Sequenced sample: blood. This sequence joins TRBV27 and TRBJ2-1; the D gene is possibly TRBD2 (6 bases). The TCR comes from a woman in her late teens or twenties in good health. CDR3 sequence reads: CASSFQRANNEQFF. CDR3 nucleotide sequence: TGTGCCAGCAGTTTCCAGCGGGCGAACAATGAGCAGTTCTTC.